The 9 T cell receptor beta chains below all came from one sample that was sequenced in a study of healthy donors' naive CD4 and CD8 T cells. Starting from 500 ng of total RNA, TCR libraries were made with linear amplification. Each CDR3 protein is one row after TCRdb ran MiXCR on the reads. The table has 150,000 to 200,000 distinct CDR3 sequences, under 85% seen once. Sequenced: naive CD4+ and CD8+ T cells sorted from blood, pooled from several donors. These receptors originate from a pool of human donors in good health; the sample pools cells from several healthy donors.

V gene TRBV27 combines with J gene TRBJ1-1; 7 nucleotides line up with TRBD1. J gave up 4 bases and V 4 bases, and 6 bases lay outside the gene matches. Germline assignment: CDR1 MNHEY and CDR2 SMNVEV (reference sequence). The CDR3 is made up of 14 amino acids. The CDR3 region has the DNA TGTGCCAGCAGTTCGAGGGGGCAGGGCACTGAAGCTTTCTTT. Translating gives CASSSRGQGTEAFF.

The chain is built from TRBV4-3 and TRBJ1-2; no firm D call. CDR1 is LGHNA, CDR2 YSLEER, per germline. The CDR3 loop spans 14 amino acids. The V end was cut by 5 bases, the J end by 0 bases, with 10 bases between. CDR3: CASSSIGTNYGYTF. CDR3 bases: TGCGCCAGCAGCTCTATAGGGACTAACTATGGCTACACCTTC.

This clonotype was counted a single time. The chain recombines TRBV4-2 with TRBJ1-5; the match to TRBD1 covers 8 bases. With V trimmed by 2 bases and J by 7 bases, 4 bases remained unmatched. Germline CDR1 and CDR2: LGHNA and YNFKEQ. This CDR3 is 14 amino acids long. The CDR3 loop is CASSQQSGGQPQHF. The CDR3 DNA reads TGTGCCAGCAGCCAACAATCAGGGGGCCAGCCCCAGCATTTT.

This clonotype was detected only a few times. The chain uses TRBV27 and TRBJ1-2; TRBD1 is a possible D gene (6 bases). The CDR3 has 13 residues. CDR1 and CDR2 (germline): MNHEY, SMNVEV (reference sequence). Trimming took off 6 bases at V and 4 bases at J, with 12 bases between the two ends. The CDR3 loop is CASSPKDSYGYTF. The CDR3 region has the DNA TGTGCCAGCAGCCCGAAGGACAGCTATGGCTACACCTTC.

The rearrangement joins TRBV14 to TRBJ2-7; D is possibly TRBD1 (6 bases). This CDR3 contains 13 residues. The V end lost 1 base, the J end lost 4 bases, and 8 bases lay between the germline ends. Germline assignment: CDR1 SGHDN and CDR2 FVKESK. The CDR3 DNA is TGTGCCAGCAGCCAAGTAAGGGGGTACGAGCAGTACTTC. Protein product: CASSQVRGYEQYF.

This chain connects TRBV29-1 to TRBJ2-3; tentatively, D is TRBD1 (6 bases). V shed 7 bases and J shed 3 bases, with 20 bases lying between them. The CDR3 totals 15 residues. CDR1 and CDR2 from the germline V gene are SQVTM and ANQGSEA. The CDR3 loop reads CSANPGHVATDTQYF. The CDR3 DNA reads as TGCAGCGCAAATCCGGGACACGTAGCGACAGATACGCAGTATTTT.

The V gene is TRBV6-1, the J gene TRBJ2-5; D not certain. The V gene's germline CDR1 is MNHNS and CDR2 SASEGT. The V end was cut by 2 bases, the J end by 7 bases, with 8 bases between. The CDR3 totals 12 residues. CDR3 sequence reads: CASSEIGWTQYF. The DNA of the CDR3 is TGTGCCAGCAGTGAAATCGGTTGGACCCAGTACTTC.

J is TRBJ1-1 and V is TRBV6-5; D unclear. CDR1 and CDR2 (germline): MNHEY, SVGAGI. Trimming took 2 bases from V and 4 from J, leaving 8 bases between them. This CDR3 has 13 amino acids. The CDR3 protein is CASSYEGSTEAFF. The CDR3 DNA follows: TGTGCCAGCAGTTACGAGGGTTCCACTGAAGCTTTCTTT.

This rearrangement joins TRBV6-5 to TRBJ2-3; 9 bases map to TRBD2. The ends lost 6 bases at V and 2 bases at J; junction bases unmatched: 12. This CDR3 is 17 amino acids long. Germline CDR1 and CDR2: MNHEY and SVGAGI. The CDR3 loop is CASSSLGAGGLTDTQYF. In DNA form, the CDR3 reads TGTGCCAGCAGCTCGTTGGGAGCGGGAGGACTCACAGATACGCAGTATTTT.